This T cell receptor beta chain came from a study of T cells in Graves' hyperthyroidism and ophthalmopathy. Study conclusions and caveats: Blood samples included most of the expanded thyroid clonotypes exceeding 0.001.

The CDR3 regions of TCR beta were amplified from RNA transcripts. Carried out on the TCR CDR3, a first-round RT-PCR used the HTBI primer set. TCRdb reprocessed the multiplex PCR reads with MiXCR, giving one entry per CDR3 protein. The data hold about 55,000 distinct CDR3 sequences, with roughly half observed a single time. As for this clonotype: Its antigen is still unknown.

Patients were excluded because of uncontrolled infection, other autoimmune disease, pregnancy or lactation. The CDR3 loop spans 13 amino acids. The V gene's germline CDR1 is SEHNR and CDR2 FQNEAQ (reference sequence). V was shortened by 5 bases and J by 6 bases, with 10 bases between the two germline ends. The chain is built from TRBV7-9 and TRBJ2-2; D gene uncertain. Sequenced sample: blood. This receptor was identified in an older woman with Graves' ophthalmopathy. DNA of the CDR3: TGTGCCAGCAGCACTATTACCTCCGGGGAGCTGTTTTTT. The encoded protein is CASSTITSGELFF.